This TCR beta chain was retrieved from a study of beta chain features in type 1 diabetes. The trim removed 3 bases at V and 4 bases at J, leaving 9 bases unmatched. Germline CDR1 reads SGHRS; CDR2 reads YFSETQ. The CDR3 length is 15 residues. Reverse transcription of all isolated RNA meant that expressed TCRB transcripts were sequenced. There were about 3.57 million reads on average in the naive, central memory and regulatory T cell samples. Produced via immunoSEQ multiplex PCR; TCRdb's table is partial and in-frame only. The data contain some 150,000 clones, about 7% of them singletons. Sorted CD4+ subsets: naive, central memory, regulatory, stem cell-like memory (CD45RO/CCR7/CD25/CD127/CD95/CD27 panel).

This sequence originates from a woman aged 25 to 39 in good health. The material sequenced was central memory CD4+ T cells from blood. The genes are TRBV5-1 and TRBJ2-5, with 7 bases aligning to TRBD2. DNA for the CDR3: TGCGCCAGCAGCTCTAGCGGCCGAGGAGGAGAGACCCAGTACTTC. It specifies CASSSSGRGGETQYF.